The entry that follows covers one T cell receptor beta chain sequence. Its antigen is as yet unknown. These data belong to a study of cytomegalovirus exposure and HLA in healthy donors. Study-wide results and caveats: A list of 150 or so TCR beta chains associated with cytomegalovirus was given. Reports described diagnosis of cytomegalovirus status by the classifier as highly specific and sensitive.

Among the 120 or so subjects of the validation cohort, separate from the approximately 700-subject first cohort, were the donors. Measured with immunoSEQ multiplex PCR; TCRdb has only the in-frame clones, and not every one. The sample lists 120,000 or so clones; roughly 95% were seen once. Material: PBMCs. The receptor was derived from a man between 18 and 35 years old in good health and CMV-seronegative.

The CDR3 region has the DNA TGCGCCAGCAGCCAGGGCCCGGGACTAGCGGGATCCTACAATGAGCAGTTCTTC. Residues: CASSQGPGLAGSYNEQFF. The J gene is TRBJ2-1, the V gene TRBV4-1, with 13 bases that match TRBD2. Germline trimming cut 3 bases from V and 1 base from J; bases unmatched to any gene: 6. The CDR3 extends over 18 amino acids. CDR1 and CDR2 from the germline V gene are MGHRA and YSYEKL.